This T cell receptor beta chain was found in a study of tumor-infiltrating lymphocytes in primary liver carcinoma. Constant-region priming of around 500 ng total RNA yielded TCR beta cDNA. Slightly modified ARM-PCR served as the procedure for the TCR beta libraries. These libraries came from three rounds of nested multiplex PCR. The first two PCR rounds used TRBV1-TRBV30 primers with a Cbeta primer, 10 cycles each. TCRdb processed the multiplex PCR reads anew with MiXCR; each CDR3 protein has one entry. The sample has some 190,000 distinct CDR3 sequences, around four fifths seen once. Study-wide findings and caveats: Only around 7.5-25% of top clones occurred in all five tumor regions.

From approximately 20-30 mg of unsorted bulk tissue, DNA and RNA were co-extracted together. Treatment of the patients' primary liver carcinoma consisted of surgical resection. Samples were taken from five separate regions of every tumor. All of the tumor samples contained over 90% viable tumor cells. Points on this clonotype: Antigen: not known. It is likely a read error, because the conserved phenylalanine at the end of the CDR3 is missing.

The length of the CDR3 is 15 residues. Germline CDR1 and CDR2: MDHEN and SYDVKM. V was pared by 5 bases and J by 1 base, with 11 bases between. The sequence was obtained from a man aged 35 to 55 with primary liver carcinoma and hepatitis B virus infection. The sequencing sample was made of tumor tissue from primary liver carcinoma. V and J are TRBV28 and TRBJ2-2; tentatively, D is TRBD1 (5 bases). Here the CDR3 DNA reads TGTGCCAGCAGTCGTACGACAGAGAACACCGGGGAGCTGTTTCTT. Encoded protein: CASSRTTENTGELFL.